This TCR beta chain was found in a study of OX40 agonist ivuxolimab in advanced cancers. About the research overall: The study gave patients intravenous ivuxolimab at 0.01 to 10 mg/kg every 2 weeks.

Notes on the study in general: On average, CD8+ T cells had more expanded clones than CD4+. Some nonresponders likewise displayed low normalized T-cell clonal expansion.

Assay used: immunoSEQ multiplex PCR; TCRdb lists only in-frame clones, some missing. The sample contains 90,000 to 100,000 clones, about 83% of which appear only once. Comments on this clone: The antigen is unknown.

CDR3 length equals 15 residues. The germline V gene has CDR1 SGHAT and CDR2 FQNNGV. The ends were cut back, 0 bases at V and 5 bases at J, with 12 bases in the middle. The chain joins TRBV11-2 to TRBJ2-3; D perhaps matches TRBD2 (6 bases). Sample: CD4+ or CD8+ T cells sorted from blood, taken in a trial of the OX40 agonist ivuxolimab. This clonotype originated in an adult with an advanced solid tumor such as melanoma, head and neck, liver or kidney cancer. The CDR3 region has the DNA TGTGCCAGCAGCTTAGATCTCGTGGGGGGAGATACGCAGTATTTT. Translating gives CASSLDLVGGDTQYF. Complete variable domain (other parts from reference TRBV11-2 and TRBJ2-3): EAGVAQSPRYKIIEKRQSVAFWCNPISGHATLYWYQQILGQGPKLLIQFQNNGVVDDSQLPKDRFSAERLKGVDSTLKIQPAKLEDSAVYLCASSLDLVGGDTQYFGPGTRLTVL.